The clone carrying this TCR beta chain was observed many times. The antigen remains unidentified. This sample is drawn from a study of early T cells in non-severe SARS-CoV-2 infection. Germline CDR1 and CDR2: SGHNT and YYREEE (reference sequence). V gave up 7 bases and J gave up 0 bases, with 11 bases separating them. The CDR3 length is 14 residues. Unique molecular identifiers were attached to individual cDNA molecules. TCRdb used MiXCR to reprocess the 5' RACE reads, holding one entry per CDR3 protein. The sample consists of about 48,000 distinct CDR3 sequences, approximately 6% of them appearing once. Study results and caveats: Comparison of clonotypes with VDJdb favored anti-spike CD8 responses while missing private and CD4 specificities.

This sequence joins TRBV5-4 and TRBJ1-3; D uncertain. Sequencing was performed on whole blood, taken at baseline. This sequence was found in an adult who was a healthcare worker with PCR-confirmed SARS-CoV-2 infection or an uninfected control (not recorded which). In DNA, the CDR3 is TGTGCCAGCTCTAGGACTACCTCTGGAAACACCATATATTTT. Its protein is CASSRTTSGNTIYF.